This TCR beta chain is from a study of circulating CD8 cells and anti-PD-1 response in melanoma. Looking at the study overall: Responders had complete or partial responses; non-responders had stable or progressive disease. Study-wide results and caveats: Peptide assays on expanded sorted subsets replaced tumor-based reactivity testing. Most experiments lacked replicates. PD-1 and DPOS subsets showed similar, higher clonality than DNEG.

The CDR3 loop spans 14 amino acids. Trimming left V 1 base short and J 5 bases short, with 11 bases between. Germline lookup yields CDR1 LNHDA and CDR2 SQIVND (reference sequence). For this clonotype: What it recognizes is unknown.

Sorting of live CD3+CD8+TCRalphabeta+ cells by PD-1 and/or TIGIT gave four subsets. Using about 15 ng of total RNA, TCR libraries were made with the QIAseq Immune Repertoire TCR panel. TCRdb analysed the reads with MiXCR anew, one entry per CDR3 protein. The sample includes more than 500 distinct CDR3 sequences, roughly 6.5% of them seen just once. The source of this sequence is a human donor with melanoma. This specimen consisted of CD8+ T cells from PBMCs, obtained at baseline or after one month of anti-PD-1 therapy (not recorded which). V is TRBV19 and J is TRBJ1-1, with D perhaps TRBD1 (5 bases). In DNA form, the CDR3 reads TGTGCCAGTAGTATAGGCCAGGGAGGGACTGAAGCTTTCTTT. The encoded protein is CASSIGQGGTEAFF.